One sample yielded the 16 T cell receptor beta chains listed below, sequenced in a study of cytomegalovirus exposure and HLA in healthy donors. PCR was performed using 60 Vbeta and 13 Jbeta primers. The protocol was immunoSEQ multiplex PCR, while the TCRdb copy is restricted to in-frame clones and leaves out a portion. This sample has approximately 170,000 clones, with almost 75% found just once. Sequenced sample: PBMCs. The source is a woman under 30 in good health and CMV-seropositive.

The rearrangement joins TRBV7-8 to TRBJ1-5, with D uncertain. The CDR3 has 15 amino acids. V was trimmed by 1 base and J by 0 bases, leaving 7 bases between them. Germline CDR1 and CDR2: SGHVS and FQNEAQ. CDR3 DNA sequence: TGTGCCAGCAGCTTAGTTCCTTATAGCAATCAGCCCCAGCATTTT. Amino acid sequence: CASSLVPYSNQPQHF. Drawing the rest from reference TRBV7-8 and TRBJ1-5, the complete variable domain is GAGVSQSPRYKVAKRGQDVALRCDPISGHVSLFWYQQALGQGPEFLTYFQNEAQLDKSGLPSDRFFAERPEGSVSTLKIQRTQQEDSAVYLCASSLVPYSNQPQHFGDGTRLSIL.

CDR3 region: CAWSPPDRAIHEQYF. The CDR3 bases are TGTGCCTGGAGCCCGCCAGACAGGGCTATCCACGAGCAGTACTTC. This sequence joins TRBV30 and TRBJ2-7; 7 nucleotides align to TRBD1. With V trimmed by 3 bases and J by 5 bases, 13 bases remained unmatched. The germline gives CDR1 GTSNPN, CDR2 SVGIG (reference sequence). The CDR3 consists of 15 residues.

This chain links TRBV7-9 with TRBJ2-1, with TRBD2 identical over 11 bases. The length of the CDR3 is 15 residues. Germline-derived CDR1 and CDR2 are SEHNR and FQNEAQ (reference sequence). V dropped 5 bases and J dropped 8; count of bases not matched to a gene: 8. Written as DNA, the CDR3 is TGTGCCAGCAGCAAAATTAGCGGGGGGGCCCATGAGCAGTTCTTC. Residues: CASSKISGGAHEQFF. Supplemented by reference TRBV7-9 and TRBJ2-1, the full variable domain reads DTGVSQNPRHKITKRGQNVTFRCDPISEHNRLYWYRQTLGQGPEFLTYFQNEAQLEKSRLLSDRFSAERPKGSFSTLEIQRTEQGDSAMYLCASSKISGGAHEQFFGPGTRLTVL.

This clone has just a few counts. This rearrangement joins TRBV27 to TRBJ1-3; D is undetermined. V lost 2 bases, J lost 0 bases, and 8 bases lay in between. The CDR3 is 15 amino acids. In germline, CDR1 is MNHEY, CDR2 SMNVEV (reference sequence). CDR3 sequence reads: CASSLGLSSGNTIYF. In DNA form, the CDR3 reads TGTGCCAGCAGTTTAGGTTTGAGCTCTGGAAACACCATATATTTT.

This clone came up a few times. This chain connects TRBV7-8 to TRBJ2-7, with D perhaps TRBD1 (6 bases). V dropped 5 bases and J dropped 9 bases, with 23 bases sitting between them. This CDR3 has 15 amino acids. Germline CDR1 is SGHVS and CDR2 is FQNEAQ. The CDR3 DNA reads TGTGCCAGCAGCCCCTTTCAGGGGACAACTTTGCGGCAGTACTTC. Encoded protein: CASSPFQGTTLRQYF.

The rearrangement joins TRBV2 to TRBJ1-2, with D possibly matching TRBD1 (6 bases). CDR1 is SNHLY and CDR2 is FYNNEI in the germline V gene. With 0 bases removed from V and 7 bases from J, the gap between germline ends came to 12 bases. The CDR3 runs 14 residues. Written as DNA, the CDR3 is TGTGCCAGCAGTGAAGCAGGGGAGGGGGTTGGCTACACCTTC. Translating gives CASSEAGEGVGYTF.

CDR3 amino acids: CASRGGDYGYTF. The CDR3 nucleotides are TGTGCCAGCCGGGGAGGGGACTATGGCTACACCTTC. This rearrangement joins TRBV9 to TRBJ1-2, with TRBD1 as a possible D gene (5 bases). Germline V CDR1 and CDR2: SGDLS, YYNGEE. Trimming took 7 bases from V and 3 from J, leaving 10 bases between them. The CDR3 is made up of 12 amino acids.

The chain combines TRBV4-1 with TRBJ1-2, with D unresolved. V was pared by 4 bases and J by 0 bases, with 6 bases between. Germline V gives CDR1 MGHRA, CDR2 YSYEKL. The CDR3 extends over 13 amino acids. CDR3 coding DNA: TGCGCCAGCAGCCCCTTTCCTAACTATGGCTACACCTTC. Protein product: CASSPFPNYGYTF.

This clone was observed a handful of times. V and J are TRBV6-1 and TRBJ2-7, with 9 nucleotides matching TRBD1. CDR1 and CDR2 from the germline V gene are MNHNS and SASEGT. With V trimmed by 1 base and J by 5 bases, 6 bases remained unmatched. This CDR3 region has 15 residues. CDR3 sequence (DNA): TGTGCCAGCAGTGAAGGACAGGGGGTTCCCCACGAGCAGTACTTC. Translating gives CASSEGQGVPHEQYF.

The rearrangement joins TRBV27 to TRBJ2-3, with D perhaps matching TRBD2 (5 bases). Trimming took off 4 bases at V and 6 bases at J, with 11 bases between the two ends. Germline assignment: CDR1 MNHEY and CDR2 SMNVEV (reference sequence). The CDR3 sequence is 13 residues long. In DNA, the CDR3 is TGTGCCAGCAGTTCTACTAGGTTTGATACGCAGTATTTT. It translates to CASSSTRFDTQYF.

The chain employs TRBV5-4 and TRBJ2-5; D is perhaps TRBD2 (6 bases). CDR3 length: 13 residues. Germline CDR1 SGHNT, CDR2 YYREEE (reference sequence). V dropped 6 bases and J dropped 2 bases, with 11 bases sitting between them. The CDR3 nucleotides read TGTGCCAGCAACTCGGGGGAACAAGAGACCCAGTACTTC. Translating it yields CASNSGEQETQYF.

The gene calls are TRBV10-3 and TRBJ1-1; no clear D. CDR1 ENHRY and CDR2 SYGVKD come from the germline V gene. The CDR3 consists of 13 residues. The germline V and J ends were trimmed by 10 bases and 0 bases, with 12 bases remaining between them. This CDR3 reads CASGREVNTEAFF. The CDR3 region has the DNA TGTGCCAGCGGACGGGAAGTGAACACTGAAGCTTTCTTT.

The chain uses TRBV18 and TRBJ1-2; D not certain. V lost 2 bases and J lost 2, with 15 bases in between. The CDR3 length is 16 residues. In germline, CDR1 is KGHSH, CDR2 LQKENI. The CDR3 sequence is CASSPIAAGGNYGYTF. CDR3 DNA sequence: TGTGCCAGCTCACCAATAGCGGCCGGAGGAAACTATGGCTACACCTTC.

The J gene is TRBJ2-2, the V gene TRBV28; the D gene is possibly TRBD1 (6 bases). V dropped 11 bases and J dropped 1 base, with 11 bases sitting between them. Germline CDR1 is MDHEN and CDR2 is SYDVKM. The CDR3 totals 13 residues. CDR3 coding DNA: TGTGCCGGAGAAGGGGGGAACACCGGGGAGCTGTTTTTT. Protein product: CAGEGGNTGELFF. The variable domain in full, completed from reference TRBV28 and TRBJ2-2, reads DVKVTQSSRYLVKRTGEKVFLECVQDMDHENMFWYRQDPGLGLRLIYFSYDVKMKEKGDIPEGYSVSREKKERFSLILESASTNQTSMYLCAGEGGNTGELFFGEGSRLTVL.

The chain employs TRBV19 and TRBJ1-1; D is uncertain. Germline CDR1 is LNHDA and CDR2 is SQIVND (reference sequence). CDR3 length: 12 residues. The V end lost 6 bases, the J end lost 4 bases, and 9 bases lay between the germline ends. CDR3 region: CASSTRGTEAFF. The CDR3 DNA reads TGTGCCAGTAGCACACGAGGCACTGAAGCTTTCTTT.

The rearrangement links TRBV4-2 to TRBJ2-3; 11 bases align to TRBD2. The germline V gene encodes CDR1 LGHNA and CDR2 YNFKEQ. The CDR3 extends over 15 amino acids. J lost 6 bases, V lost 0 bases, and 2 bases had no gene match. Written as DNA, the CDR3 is TGTGCCAGCAGCCAAGAGGCTAGCGGGGGGGATACGCAGTATTTT. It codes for CASSQEASGGDTQYF.